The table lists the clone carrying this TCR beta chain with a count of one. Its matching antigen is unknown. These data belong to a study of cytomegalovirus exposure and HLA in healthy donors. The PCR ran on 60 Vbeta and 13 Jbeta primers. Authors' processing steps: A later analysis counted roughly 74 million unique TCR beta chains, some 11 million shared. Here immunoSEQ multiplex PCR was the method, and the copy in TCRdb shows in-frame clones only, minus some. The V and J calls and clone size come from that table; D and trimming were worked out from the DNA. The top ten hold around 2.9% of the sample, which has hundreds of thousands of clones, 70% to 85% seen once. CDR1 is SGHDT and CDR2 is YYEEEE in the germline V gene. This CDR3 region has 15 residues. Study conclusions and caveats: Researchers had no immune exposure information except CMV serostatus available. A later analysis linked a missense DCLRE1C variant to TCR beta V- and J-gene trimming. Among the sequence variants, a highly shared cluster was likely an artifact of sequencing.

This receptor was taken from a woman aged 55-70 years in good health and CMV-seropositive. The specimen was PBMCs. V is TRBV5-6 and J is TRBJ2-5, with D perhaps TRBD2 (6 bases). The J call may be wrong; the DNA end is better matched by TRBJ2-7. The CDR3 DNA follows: TGTGCCAGCAGCTTGGCCGGGGGTTTTCCCTACGAGCAGTACTTC. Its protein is CASSLAGGFPYEQYF.